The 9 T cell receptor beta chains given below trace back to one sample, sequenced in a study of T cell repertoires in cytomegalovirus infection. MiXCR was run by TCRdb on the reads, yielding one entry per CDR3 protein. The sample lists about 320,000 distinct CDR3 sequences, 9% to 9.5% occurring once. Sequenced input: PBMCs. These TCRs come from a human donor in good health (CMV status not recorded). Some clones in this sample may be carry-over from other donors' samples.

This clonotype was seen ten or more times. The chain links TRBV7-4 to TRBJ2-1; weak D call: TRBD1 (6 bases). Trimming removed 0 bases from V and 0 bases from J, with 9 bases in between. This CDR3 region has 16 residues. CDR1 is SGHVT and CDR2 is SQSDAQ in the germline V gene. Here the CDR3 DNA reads TGTGCCAGCAGCTTAGCGGCAGGGGACTCCTACAATGAGCAGTTCTTC. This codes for CASSLAAGDSYNEQFF. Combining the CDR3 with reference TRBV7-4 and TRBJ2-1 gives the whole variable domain GAGVSQSPRYKVAKRGRDVALRCDSISGHVTLYWYRQTLGQGSEVLTYSQSDAQRDKSGRPSGRFSAERPERSVSTLKIQRTEQGDSAVYLCASSLAAGDSYNEQFFGPGTRLTVL.

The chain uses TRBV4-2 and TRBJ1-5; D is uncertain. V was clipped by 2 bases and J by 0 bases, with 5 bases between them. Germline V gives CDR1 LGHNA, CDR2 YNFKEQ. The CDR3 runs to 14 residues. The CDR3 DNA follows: TGTGCCAGCAGCCAAACAGATAGCAATCAGCCCCAGCATTTT. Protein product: CASSQTDSNQPQHF.

This CDR3 is CASSPNSRDRSSYEQYF. CDR3 nucleotide sequence: TGTGCCAGCAGTCCAAATTCCCGGGACAGGAGCTCCTACGAGCAGTACTTC. The genes are TRBV28 and TRBJ2-7, with 8 bases identical to TRBD1. CDR3 length equals 17 residues. The V segment lost 5 bases and the J segment 0 bases; nucleotides outside the gene matches: 12. CDR1 and CDR2 (germline): MDHEN, SYDVKM.

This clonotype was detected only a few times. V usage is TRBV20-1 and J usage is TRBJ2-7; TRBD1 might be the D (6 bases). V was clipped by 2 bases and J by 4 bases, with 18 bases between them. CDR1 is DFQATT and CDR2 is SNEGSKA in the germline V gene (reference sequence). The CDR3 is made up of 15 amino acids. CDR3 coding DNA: TGCAGTGCTAGACCTCCCGGCGGAGGACAGTACGAGCAGTACTTC. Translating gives CSARPPGGGQYEQYF.

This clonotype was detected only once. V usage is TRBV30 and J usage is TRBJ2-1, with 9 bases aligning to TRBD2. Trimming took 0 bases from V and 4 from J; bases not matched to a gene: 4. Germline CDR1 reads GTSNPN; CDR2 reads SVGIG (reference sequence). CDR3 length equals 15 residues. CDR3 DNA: TGTGCCTGGAGTGTAGACCTAGCGGGATACAATGAGCAGTTCTTC. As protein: CAWSVDLAGYNEQFF. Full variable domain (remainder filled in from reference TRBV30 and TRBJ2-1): SQTIHQWPATLVQPVGSPLSLECTVEGTSNPNLYWYRQAAGRGLQLLFYSVGIGQISSEVPQNLSASRPQDRQFILSSKKLLLSDSGFYLCAWSVDLAGYNEQFFGPGTRLTVL.

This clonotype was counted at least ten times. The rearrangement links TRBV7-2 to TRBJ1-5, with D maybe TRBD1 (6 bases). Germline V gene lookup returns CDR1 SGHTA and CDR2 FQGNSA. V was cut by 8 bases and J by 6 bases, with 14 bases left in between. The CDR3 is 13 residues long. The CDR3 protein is CASGGTFSQPQHF. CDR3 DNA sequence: TGTGCCAGCGGGGGGACATTCTCTCAGCCCCAGCATTTT.

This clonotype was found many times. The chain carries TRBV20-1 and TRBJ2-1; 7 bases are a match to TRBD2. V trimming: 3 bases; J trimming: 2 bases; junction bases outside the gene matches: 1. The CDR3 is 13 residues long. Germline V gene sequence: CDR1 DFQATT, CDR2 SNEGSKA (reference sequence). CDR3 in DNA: TGCAGTGCTAGTGGGGGGGCCTACAATGAGCAGTTCTTC. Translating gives CSASGGAYNEQFF.

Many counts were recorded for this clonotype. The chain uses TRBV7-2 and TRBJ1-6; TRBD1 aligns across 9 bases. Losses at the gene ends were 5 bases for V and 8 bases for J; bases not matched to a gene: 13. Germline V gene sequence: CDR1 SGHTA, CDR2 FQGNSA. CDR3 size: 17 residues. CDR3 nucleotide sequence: TGTGCCAGCAGCCCCCGTGGGGGGGACAGGGCTTATTCACCCCTCCACTTT. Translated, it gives CASSPRGGDRAYSPLHF. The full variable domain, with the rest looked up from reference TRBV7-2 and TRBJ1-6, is GAGVSQSPSNKVTEKGKDVELRCDPISGHTALYWYRQSLGQGLEFLIYFQGNSAPDKSGLPSDRFSAERTGGSVSTLTIQRTQQEDSAVYLCASSPRGGDRAYSPLHFGNGTRLTVT.

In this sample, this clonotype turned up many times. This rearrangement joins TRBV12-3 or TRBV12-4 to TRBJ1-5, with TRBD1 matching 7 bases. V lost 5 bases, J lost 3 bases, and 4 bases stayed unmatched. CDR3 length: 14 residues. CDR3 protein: CASSPGTVNQPQHF. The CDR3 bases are TGTGCCAGCAGTCCCGGGACAGTCAATCAGCCCCAGCATTTT.